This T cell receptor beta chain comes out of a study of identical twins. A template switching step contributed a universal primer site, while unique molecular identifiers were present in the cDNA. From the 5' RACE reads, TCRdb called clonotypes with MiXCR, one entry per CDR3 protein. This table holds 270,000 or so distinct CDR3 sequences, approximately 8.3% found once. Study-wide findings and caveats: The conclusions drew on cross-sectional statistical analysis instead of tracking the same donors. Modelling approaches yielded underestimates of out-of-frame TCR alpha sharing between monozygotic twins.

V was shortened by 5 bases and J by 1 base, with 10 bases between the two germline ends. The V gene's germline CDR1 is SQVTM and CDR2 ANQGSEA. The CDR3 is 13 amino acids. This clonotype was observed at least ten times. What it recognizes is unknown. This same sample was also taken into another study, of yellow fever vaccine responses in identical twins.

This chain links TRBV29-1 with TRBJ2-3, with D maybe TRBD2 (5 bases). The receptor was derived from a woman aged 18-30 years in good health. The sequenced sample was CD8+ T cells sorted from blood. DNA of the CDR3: TGCAGCGTTTCGGGCGGGCGCACAGATACGCAGTATTTT. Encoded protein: CSVSGGRTDTQYF.